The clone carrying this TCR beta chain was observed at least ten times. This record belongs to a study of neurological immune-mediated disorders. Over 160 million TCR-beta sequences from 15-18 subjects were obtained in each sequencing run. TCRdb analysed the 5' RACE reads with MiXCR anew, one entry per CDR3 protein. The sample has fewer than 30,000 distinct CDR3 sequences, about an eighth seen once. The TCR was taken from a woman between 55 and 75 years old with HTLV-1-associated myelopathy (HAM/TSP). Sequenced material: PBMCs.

For the CDR3, the DNA is TGTGCCAGCAGCAAATCCCTGCGGGAAGCCGGGGAGCTGTTTTTT. It specifies CASSKSLREAGELFF. V usage is TRBV9 and J usage is TRBJ2-2, with a tentative D call TRBD2 (6 bases). Trimming cost V 4 bases and J 6 bases, with 16 bases left between them. Germline V CDR1 and CDR2: SGDLS, YYNGEE. CDR3 size: 15 residues.